The rows below give T cell receptor beta chains drawn from one sample of a study of blood T cell repertoires in COVID-19. Sequencing was performed with immunoSEQ multiplex PCR; in TCRdb, only in-frame clones are kept and a portion is missing. The sample includes approximately 190,000 clones, 85% to 90% seen only once; the top ten take 5.5% to 7%. The sequencing sample was made of peripheral blood. These receptors were obtained from a man older than 75 with acute or convalescent COVID-19. Both conserved end residues are part of each CDR3. A D gene is named only where the DNA matches it firmly. Clone size is not always given. Where it is, it says once, few, many or a class for expanded clones.

j_gene	d_gene	v_gene	abundance	CDR3nt	CDR3aa
TRBJ1-5	-	TRBV7-2	-	TGTGCCAGCAGCTTAGGGTGGGGCAGATATAGCAATCAGCCCCAGCATTTT	CASSLGWGRYSNQPQHF
TRBJ2-3	TRBD1	TRBV19	-	TGTGCCAGTAGTGACAGGGGCCGAGATACGCAGTATTTT	CASSDRGRDTQYF
TRBJ2-1	TRBD2	TRBV7-2	-	TGTGCCAGCAGCTCGGGCCTAGCGGGGGTCCAAGGGTGGAGCCTGTTCTTC	CASSSGLAGVQGWSLFF
TRBJ2-5	-	TRBV19	-	TGTGCCAGTAGATCAGGGCAGGCGGGGGAGACCCAGTACTTC	CASRSGQAGETQYF
TRBJ1-2	-	TRBV29-1	-	TGCAGCCCCCCCCTGAGGGTCCTACATGGCTACACCTTC	CSPPLRVLHGYTF
TRBJ1-2	TRBD1	TRBV29-1	-	TGCAGCGTTATGAACACAGGGGAATCTAACTATGGCTACACCTTC	CSVMNTGESNYGYTF
TRBJ2-3	TRBD1	TRBV7-2	once	TGTGCCAGCAGCTTAGTGTCGGGACAGGGCACAGATACGCAGTATTTT	CASSLVSGQGTDTQYF
TRBJ1-4	-	TRBV6-2/TRBV6-3	-	TGTGCCAGCAGTTTGTGGCTTAATGAAAAACTGTTTTTT	CASSLWLNEKLFF
TRBJ1-1	-	TRBV11-3	once	TGTGCCAGCAGCTTAGATCCTGACACTGAAGCTTTCTTT	CASSLDPDTEAFF
TRBJ1-2	-	TRBV7-8	few	TGTGCCAGCAGCTTAAATAACCCCGCCTCGCAGGGTGGCTACACCTTC	CASSLNNPASQGGYTF
TRBJ2-5	TRBD1	TRBV6-6	few	TGTGCCAGCAGTTACGGGGAGGGACAGGGTGAGACCCAGTACTTC	CASSYGEGQGETQYF
TRBJ1-1	-	TRBV18	few	TGTGCCAGCTCGCCAGAGAGAGTGATGAACACTGAAGCTTTCTTT	CASSPERVMNTEAFF
TRBJ1-5	-	TRBV20-1	-	TGCAGTGCCCCCGAGGTCTTGCCCCAGCATTTT	CSAPEVLPQHF
TRBJ1-5	TRBD1	TRBV7-9	-	TGTGCCAGCAGCCCACAGGGGGCTTTTGATCAGCCCCAGCATTTT	CASSPQGAFDQPQHF
TRBJ1-5	-	TRBV6-1	-	TGTGCCAGCAGTGACAGGGTCCTTTATAGCAATCAGCCCCAGCATTTT	CASSDRVLYSNQPQHF
TRBJ2-5	TRBD1	TRBV5-1	once	TGCGCCAGCAGCTTGTCGGGGACAGGGGGCGGTGAGACCCAGTACTTC	CASSLSGTGGGETQYF
TRBJ1-1	-	TRBV19	-	TGTGCCAGTAGTATTGGGGTCAGGGGCACTGAAGCTTTCTTT	CASSIGVRGTEAFF
TRBJ2-7	-	TRBV19	-	TGTGCCAGTAGTATAAGGGCAGGACTATCCTACGAGCAGTACTTC	CASSIRAGLSYEQYF
TRBJ2-1	-	TRBV28	-	TGTGCCAGCGCTTCCAGGCAATTCCGGGGCAATGAGCAGTTCTTC	CASASRQFRGNEQFF
TRBJ2-5	-	TRBV21-1	-	TGTGCCAGCAGCAAGGGACTAGCGGGAGTGGTGCGAGAGACCCAGTACTTC	CASSKGLAGVVRETQYF
TRBJ2-1	-	TRBV9	-	TGTGCCAGCAGTGACGAACGGAAGGACTCAGGTGGGTACAATGAGCAGTTCTTC	CASSDERKDSGGYNEQFF
TRBJ2-1	-	TRBV18	-	TGTGCCAGCTCACCGGACAAGGGCTCCTACAATGAGCAGTTCTTC	CASSPDKGSYNEQFF
TRBJ2-1	-	TRBV5-1	-	TGCGCCAGCAGCTTCCGCGGCTTGGCCCTTCGCGATGAGCAGTTCTTC	CASSFRGLALRDEQFF
TRBJ2-2	TRBD2	TRBV7-9	-	TGTGCCAGCAGCTTAGGGGGACTAGCGGACACCGGGGAGCTGTTTTTT	CASSLGGLADTGELFF
TRBJ2-2	-	TRBV7-2	-	TGTGCCAGCAGCTTTTTTAGAGAGGGGGAGCTGTTTTTT	CASSFFREGELFF
TRBJ1-5	TRBD1	TRBV6-5	-	TGTGCCAGCAGGGCCGGGACAGGCACCAATCAGCCCCAGCATTTT	CASRAGTGTNQPQHF
TRBJ1-2	-	TRBV6-5	-	TGTGCCAGCCGGAGGGATGATTTTTATGGCTACACCTTC	CASRRDDFYGYTF
TRBJ2-5	TRBD1	TRBV3-1/TRBV3-2	-	TGTGCCAGCAACCTACAGGGGGCTCGGGAGACCCAGTACTTC	CASNLQGARETQYF
TRBJ2-1	TRBD1	TRBV24-1	-	TGTGCCACCAGTGATTGGGTAGCAGGGGGCGTAAATGGCGATGAGCAGTTCTTC	CATSDWVAGGVNGDEQFF
TRBJ2-2	TRBD2	TRBV11-2	few	TGTGCCAGCAGCTTAGTGGCGGGAGTTCGGGCCGGGGAGCTGTTTTTT	CASSLVAGVRAGELFF
TRBJ2-1	TRBD2	TRBV6-5	-	TGTGCCAGCAGAACTAGCGGATACAATGAGCAGTTCTTC	CASRTSGYNEQFF
TRBJ1-5	-	TRBV6-1	few	TGTGCCAGCAGTGACCCAAAGGGGGGGGATAATCAGCCCCAGCATTTT	CASSDPKGGDNQPQHF
TRBJ2-3	TRBD2	TRBV5-1	-	TGCGCCAGCAGCCGCATCGGCGGGAGCTTGGATACGCAGTATTTT	CASSRIGGSLDTQYF
TRBJ1-2	-	TRBV6-5	-	TGTGCCAGCAGCTACCTCAGTAATAACTATGGCTACACCTTC	CASSYLSNNYGYTF
TRBJ2-5	TRBD2	TRBV7-8	medium-sized	TGTGCCAGCAGCCCTAGCGGGGCCCCCCAAGAGACCCAGTACTTC	CASSPSGAPQETQYF
TRBJ1-1	-	TRBV5-1	-	TGCGCCAGCAGCCGTGGGGGACAGAACACTGAAGCTTTCTTT	CASSRGGQNTEAFF
TRBJ2-1	-	TRBV3-1/TRBV3-2	once	TGTGCCAGCAGCCAAGATCGGCTTTCCCGGGTCAGGGGGGACAATGAGCAGTTCTTC	CASSQDRLSRVRGDNEQFF
TRBJ1-1	-	TRBV25-1	-	TGTGCCAGCAGTGACGGATCTTGGGGCCTTAAGAACACTGAAGCTTTCTTT	CASSDGSWGLKNTEAFF
TRBJ2-3	TRBD2	TRBV6-2/TRBV6-3	-	TGTGCCAGCAGTTACGGGCTAGCGGGCACAGATACGCAGTATTTT	CASSYGLAGTDTQYF
TRBJ2-7	TRBD2	TRBV24-1	-	TGTGCCACCAGCCCCGGGGGGGGGCAGGACGAGCAGTACTTC	CATSPGGGQDEQYF
TRBJ1-2	-	TRBV6-5	-	TGTGCCAGCCGAGTTTTGGGACAACTCTATGGCTACACCTTC	CASRVLGQLYGYTF
TRBJ1-1	-	TRBV5-1	-	TGCGCCAGCACCCGTCACCAGAACGGTGAGGGCACTGAAGCTTTCTTT	CASTRHQNGEGTEAFF
TRBJ2-1	TRBD1	TRBV7-3	-	TGTGCCAGCAGCTTAAGGGACAGCTCCTACAATGAGCAGTTCTTC	CASSLRDSSYNEQFF
TRBJ2-2	-	TRBV11-2	-	TGTGCCAGCAGCCCCTGGGCAGTTAACACCGGGGAGCTGTTTTTT	CASSPWAVNTGELFF
TRBJ1-2	-	TRBV30	-	TGTGCCTGGAGTACTCGTCACAAGGGGAACTATGGCTACACCTTC	CAWSTRHKGNYGYTF
TRBJ1-4	-	TRBV7-6	-	TGTGCCAGCAGCCTCGACTCCTCAAGGAATGAAAAACTGTTTTTT	CASSLDSSRNEKLFF
TRBJ2-5	TRBD1	TRBV18	-	TGTGCCAGCTCATACAGGGGGCTCCCACAAGAGACCCAGTACTTC	CASSYRGLPQETQYF
TRBJ2-1	-	TRBV27	-	TGTGCCAGCAACCCCTTCTGGCAGGGTGAGGTCTACAATGAGCAGTTCTTC	CASNPFWQGEVYNEQFF
TRBJ2-1	TRBD2	TRBV7-2	-	TGTGCCAGCAGCTTTCTAGCGGGAGGGGGTTATGAGCAGTTCTTC	CASSFLAGGGYEQFF
TRBJ2-1	TRBD2	TRBV27	-	TGTGCCAGCAGACGAGCGGGGGCGTCGTACAATGAGCAGTTCTTC	CASRRAGASYNEQFF